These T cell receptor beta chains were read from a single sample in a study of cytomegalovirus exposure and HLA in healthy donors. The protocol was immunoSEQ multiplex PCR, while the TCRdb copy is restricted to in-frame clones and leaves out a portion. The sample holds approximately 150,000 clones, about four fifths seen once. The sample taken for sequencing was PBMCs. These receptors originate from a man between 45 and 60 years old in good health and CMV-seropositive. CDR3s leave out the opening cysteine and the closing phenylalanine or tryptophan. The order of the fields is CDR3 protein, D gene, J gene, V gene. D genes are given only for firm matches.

CDR3: ASSVASRSTYEQY
D: -
J: TRBJ2-7
V: TRBV9

CDR3: ASSLEQGYAETQY
D: TRBD1
J: TRBJ2-5
V: TRBV18

CDR3: ASSFMSGELF
D: -
J: TRBJ2-2
V: TRBV13

CDR3: ASREERDSYEQY
D: -
J: TRBJ2-7
V: TRBV2

CDR3: ASSLWTGDIGEQY
D: TRBD1
J: TRBJ2-7
V: TRBV11-2

CDR3: ASSTLAGGPGEQF
D: TRBD2
J: TRBJ2-1
V: TRBV6-1

CDR3: AIRADRDNQPQH
D: TRBD1
J: TRBJ1-5
V: TRBV10-3

CDR3: ASANAGVGNQPQH
D: -
J: TRBJ1-5
V: TRBV6-1

CDR3: ASSLGTGSPYEQY
D: -
J: TRBJ2-7
V: TRBV27

CDR3: ASSEGTERETQY
D: TRBD1
J: TRBJ2-5
V: TRBV5-1

CDR3: ASSRGQGAWEQY
D: TRBD1
J: TRBJ2-7
V: TRBV28

CDR3: ASSRRGGLAKAKNIQY
D: TRBD2
J: TRBJ2-4
V: TRBV7-9

CDR3: ASSLEAGGSTDTQY
D: TRBD2
J: TRBJ2-3
V: TRBV27

CDR3: ASSFPTRGTRRDTQY
D: -
J: TRBJ2-3
V: TRBV5-8

CDR3: TSSLRWGAGNTIY
D: -
J: TRBJ1-3
V: TRBV1

CDR3: ASSLDLDNEQF
D: -
J: TRBJ2-1
V: TRBV11-3

CDR3: ATNGGAKNIQY
D: -
J: TRBJ2-4
V: TRBV28

CDR3: ASSVGLARPYEQY
D: TRBD2
J: TRBJ2-7
V: TRBV9